This T cell receptor beta chain was sequenced in a study of breast tumors, draining lymph nodes, adjacent tissues. This clonotype has a count of ten or more. Its antigen is still unknown. The lymph nodes were axillary draining lymph nodes from breast cancer patients. V shed 4 bases and J shed 2 bases, with 13 bases lying between them. Looked up from germline, CDR1 is SGHRS and CDR2 is YFSETQ. The CDR3 has 16 residues. Whole-study findings and limits: Compared with basal-like, luminal-like tumors shared significantly more repertoire with nontumor tissue.

TCRdb passed the multiplex PCR reads through MiXCR, listing each CDR3 protein once. The table records fewer than 150,000 distinct CDR3 sequences, 21% of them present only once. The sequenced sample was axillary lymph node tissue. The V and J genes are TRBV5-1 and TRBJ1-6, with D unclear. The TCR comes from a female donor with breast cancer. Some clones in this sample may be carry-over from other donors' samples. The CDR3 sequence is CASSPASQAYNSPLHF. The CDR3 coding sequence is TGCGCCAGCAGCCCGGCCTCTCAGGCCTATAATTCACCCCTCCACTTT. The variable domain in full, with the rest retrieved from reference TRBV5-1 and TRBJ1-6, is KAGVTQTPRYLIKTRGQQVTLSCSPISGHRSVSWYQQTPGQGLQFLFEYFSETQRNKGNFPGRFSGRQFSNSRSEMNVSTLELGDSALYLCASSPASQAYNSPLHFGNGTRLTVT.